This T cell receptor (beta chain) was documented in a study of blood T cell repertoires in COVID-19. As for the study in general: The study drew acute and convalescent COVID-19 samples from the United States, Italy and Spain.

Clones were sequenced by immunoSEQ multiplex PCR, and TCRdb holds only the in-frame ones, with some missing. The sample holds 200,000 to 250,000 clones, 75% to 85% seen once. The length of the CDR3 is 14 residues. V shed 5 bases and J shed 3 bases, with 14 bases lying between them. Germline V lookup: CDR1 LNHDA, CDR2 SQIVND (reference sequence). Living in under 30 US areas, the participants were between roughly 18 and 95 years of age. Grouping used clinical history reported by participants in a survey and questionnaire. This clonotype originated in a woman between 35 and 50 years old with acute COVID-19. The specimen was PBMCs or T cells enriched from blood (not recorded which). V and J are TRBV19 and TRBJ2-7; D might be TRBD1 (6 bases). The CDR3 is CASSSAGARYEQYF. The CDR3 DNA follows: TGTGCCAGTAGTTCGGCAGGGGCCCGCTACGAGCAGTACTTC.